The 25 T cell receptor beta chains reported below all come from one sample, sequenced in a study of blood T cell repertoires in COVID-19. Assay used: immunoSEQ multiplex PCR; TCRdb lists only in-frame clones, some missing. This table holds more than 75,000 clones, more than 75% found once. The specimen was peripheral blood. The receptors were gathered from a man between 60 and 70 years old with acute or convalescent COVID-19.

The chain carries TRBV12-3 or TRBV12-4 and TRBJ1-1; D is unresolved. V lost 1 base to trimming and J lost 3 bases, with 6 bases between them. CDR3 size: 13 residues. Written as DNA, the CDR3 is TGTGCCAGCAGTTTAGGGAGATACACTGAAGCTTTCTTT. Translation gives CASSLGRYTEAFF.

The V and J genes are TRBV28 and TRBJ1-2; perhaps TRBD1 as D (5 bases). Trimming left V 3 bases short and J 8 bases short, with 13 bases between. CDR3 length: 13 amino acids. The germline V gene encodes CDR1 MDHEN and CDR2 SYDVKM. The CDR3 sequence: CASSLGGRRGYTF. CDR3 DNA sequence: TGTGCCAGCAGTTTGGGGGGGAGGAGGGGCTACACCTTC.

This clone appeared a single time. The chain recombines TRBV28 with TRBJ2-2; D not resolved. V was pared by 6 bases and J by 1 base, with 3 bases between. The CDR3 is 12 amino acids. Per germline, CDR1 MDHEN and CDR2 SYDVKM. In DNA, the CDR3 is TGTGCCAGCAGCTTGAACACCGGGGAGCTGTTTTTT. This sequence encodes CASSLNTGELFF.

The rearrangement links TRBV6-5 to TRBJ1-2; D not resolved. The V end was cut by 4 bases, the J end by 8 bases, with 17 bases between. The length of the CDR3 is 14 residues. Germline V gene sequence: CDR1 MNHEY, CDR2 SVGAGI. CDR3 in amino acids: CASSSAQRSGGYTF. The CDR3 DNA reads as TGTGCCAGCAGTTCGGCACAGAGGAGCGGGGGCTACACCTTC.

This clone has just one count. V usage is TRBV9 and J usage is TRBJ1-6; TRBD1 matches at 8 bases. Germline V gives CDR1 SGDLS, CDR2 YYNGEE. There are 15 residues in the CDR3. With 0 bases clipped from V and 12 bases from J, the junction kept 8 bases outside the gene matches. CDR3 nucleotides: TGTGCCAGCAGCGTAGGAGACAGGGGCGTTGAACCCCTCCACTTT. It encodes CASSVGDRGVEPLHF.

CDR3 in DNA: TGTGCCAGCAGCTTTCCAGGACAGGGAAAGACTGAAGCTTTCTTT. It encodes CASSFPGQGKTEAFF. The genes are TRBV7-9 and TRBJ1-1; the match to TRBD1 covers 8 bases. This CDR3 has 15 residues. Germline loops: CDR1 SEHNR, CDR2 FQNEAQ (reference sequence). With V trimmed by 3 bases and J by 5 bases, 8 bases remained unmatched.

This clone was observed a handful of times. The chain links TRBV6-2 or TRBV6-3 to TRBJ2-5; 8 nucleotides match TRBD1. With V trimmed by 5 bases and J by 4 bases, 9 bases remained unmatched. The CDR3 is 15 amino acids. CDR1 is MNHEY, CDR2 SVGEGT, per germline. The CDR3 here is CASSGTGTGLETQYF. The DNA of the CDR3 is TGTGCCAGCAGTGGCACGGGGACAGGCTTAGAGACCCAGTACTTC.

The V gene is TRBV9, the J gene TRBJ2-3, with 8 positions matching TRBD2. The CDR3 consists of 15 residues. Germline V gene data show CDR1 as SGDLS and CDR2 as YYNGEE. The J segment lost 5 bases and the V segment lost 4 bases, leaving 9 bases of the junction unmatched. CDR3 nucleotides: TGTGCCAGCAGCTCCATTAGCGGGGTCTTAGATACGCAGTATTTT. Its protein product is CASSSISGVLDTQYF.

The chain joins TRBV29-1 to TRBJ1-3; no clear D. Trimming took off 1 base at V and 0 bases at J, with 7 bases between the two ends. Germline CDR1 reads SQVTM; CDR2 reads ANQGSEA. The CDR3 consists of 14 residues. The CDR3 DNA is TGCAGCGTTGAAGGCGGGCTCTCTGGAAACACCATATATTTT. It codes for CSVEGGLSGNTIYF.

The genes are TRBV10-3 and TRBJ2-3, with D unclear. CDR1 and CDR2 from the germline V gene are ENHRY and SYGVKD. The CDR3 is made up of 11 amino acids. V was cut by 5 bases and J by 6 bases, with 6 bases left in between. The CDR3 is CAISSRDTQYF. The CDR3 DNA reads TGTGCCATCAGTTCGAGGGATACGCAGTATTTT.

The CDR3 coding sequence is TGCGCCAGCAGTGGCCAAGGCGGACTAAACAATGAGCAGTTCTTC. The encoded protein is CASSGQGGLNNEQFF. V gene TRBV10-1 combines with J gene TRBJ2-1, with D maybe TRBD2 (6 bases). This CDR3 spans 15 amino acids. Germline V gives CDR1 WNHNN, CDR2 SYGVQD (reference sequence). The V end lost 4 bases, the J end lost 5 bases, and 15 bases lay between the germline ends.

This clone occurred a few times. This sequence joins TRBV6-5 and TRBJ2-2; weak D call: TRBD2 (6 bases). V was shortened by 6 bases and J by 4 bases, with 12 bases between the two germline ends. CDR3 size: 14 residues. The germline V gene has CDR1 MNHEY and CDR2 SVGAGI. CDR3 residues: CASSRSGPTGELFF. The CDR3 bases are TGTGCCAGCAGCCGGAGCGGGCCCACCGGGGAGCTGTTTTTT.

This clone was observed a few times. V and J are TRBV7-3 and TRBJ1-1; D perhaps matches TRBD1 (5 bases). Germline CDR1 and CDR2: SGHTA and FQGTGA. The CDR3 runs 14 residues. Deletions cut 3 bases from V and 4 bases from J, with 12 bases between. CDR3 loop: CASSFQGSITEAFF. DNA for the CDR3: TGTGCCAGCAGCTTCCAGGGAAGTATCACTGAAGCTTTCTTT. The full variable domain, in which reference TRBV7-3 and TRBJ1-1 provide the parts outside the CDR3, is GAGVSQTPSNKVTEKGKYVELRCDPISGHTALYWYRQSLGQGPEFLIYFQGTGAADDSGLPNDRFFAVRPEGSVSTLKIQRTERGDSAVYLCASSFQGSITEAFFGQGTRLTVV.

This chain connects TRBV27 to TRBJ1-2, with a weak D call TRBD1 (6 bases). This CDR3 spans 16 amino acids. Germline CDR1 is MNHEY and CDR2 is SMNVEV (reference sequence). V was pared by 6 bases and J by 4 bases, with 21 bases between. The CDR3 bases are TGTGCCAGCAGATTCCGGACAGTTGGGGATGGCTATGGCTACACCTTC. Its translation: CASRFRTVGDGYGYTF.

This chain links TRBV6-2 or TRBV6-3 with TRBJ2-1; a weak D match, TRBD2 (5 bases). Trimming shortened V by 6 bases and J by 1 base, and 13 bases separated the two germline ends. In germline, CDR1 is MNHEY, CDR2 SVGEGT. The CDR3 sequence is 15 residues long. The CDR3 sequence: CASSLVSVSYNEQFF. The CDR3 DNA reads TGTGCCAGCAGCCTCGTTAGCGTTTCCTACAATGAGCAGTTCTTC.

The chain is built from TRBV9 and TRBJ1-4; D may be TRBD1 (5 bases). Deletions cut 3 bases from V and 6 bases from J, with 15 bases between. The length of the CDR3 is 15 residues. CDR1 and CDR2 (germline): SGDLS, YYNGEE. This CDR3 reads CASSASGRRDEKLFF. The CDR3 bases are TGTGCCAGCAGCGCCTCGGGGCGGAGGGATGAAAAACTGTTTTTT.

The V and J genes are TRBV5-1 and TRBJ2-6; D is unresolved. The CDR3 sequence is 15 residues long. Germline CDR1 and CDR2: SGHRS and YFSETQ. V lost 0 bases to trimming and J lost 4 bases, with 8 bases between them. The CDR3 coding sequence is TGCGCCAGCAGCTTGGTCCCCCGGGGGGCCAACGTCCTGACTTTC. Translated, it gives CASSLVPRGANVLTF. The full variable domain, completed using reference TRBV5-1 and TRBJ2-6, is KAGVTQTPRYLIKTRGQQVTLSCSPISGHRSVSWYQQTPGQGLQFLFEYFSETQRNKGNFPGRFSGRQFSNSRSEMNVSTLELGDSALYLCASSLVPRGANVLTFGAGSRLTVL.

In its sample, this clone was seen a few times. This rearrangement joins TRBV5-1 to TRBJ1-3; D not certain. Germline-derived CDR1 and CDR2 are SGHRS and YFSETQ. There are 15 residues in the CDR3. V dropped 7 bases and J dropped 0 bases, with 14 bases sitting between them. This chain's CDR3 is CASVRTQNSGNTIYF. In DNA form, the CDR3 reads TGCGCCAGCGTACGTACACAGAACTCTGGAAACACCATATATTTT.

This CDR3 reads CATSDGEIETQYF. CDR3 DNA: TGTGCCACCAGTGATGGAGAGATTGAGACCCAGTACTTC. The chain recombines TRBV24-1 with TRBJ2-5; D is unclear. The germline V and J ends were trimmed by 3 bases and 5 bases, with 9 bases remaining between them. The germline V gene encodes CDR1 KGHDR and CDR2 SFDVKD. The CDR3 consists of 13 residues.

This clone came up once. The rearrangement links TRBV7-2 to TRBJ2-1, with 9 bases matching TRBD2. The V segment lost 5 bases and the J segment 9 bases; nucleotides outside the gene matches: 14. The CDR3 runs to 16 residues. Germline CDR1 and CDR2: SGHTA and FQGNSA. CDR3 sequence reads: CASSLRRAGGPSEQFF. Written as DNA, the CDR3 is TGTGCCAGCAGCCTCCGTAGGGCGGGAGGGCCGTCTGAGCAGTTCTTC.

A few counts support this clone. The genes are TRBV6-2 or TRBV6-3 and TRBJ1-2; D not resolved. The CDR3 is 12 residues long. The V end lost 5 bases, the J end lost 0 bases, and 4 bases lay between the germline ends. Looked up from germline, CDR1 is MNHEY and CDR2 is SVGEGT. CDR3 DNA sequence: TGTGCCAGCAGTCAGGCTAACTATGGCTACACCTTC. Its translation is CASSQANYGYTF.

The V and J genes are TRBV29-1 and TRBJ2-2, with D tentatively TRBD1 (5 bases). V was pared by 6 bases and J by 4 bases, with 9 bases between. The CDR3 is made up of 12 amino acids. Germline CDR1 is SQVTM and CDR2 is ANQGSEA. CDR3 region: CSVFRGTGELFF. The CDR3 DNA reads TGCAGCGTGTTTAGGGGCACCGGGGAGCTGTTTTTT.

The rearrangement uses TRBV6-1 and TRBJ1-3; possibly TRBD1 for D (6 bases). CDR3 length: 14 amino acids. CDR1 is MNHNS and CDR2 is SASEGT in the germline V gene. V lost 3 bases and J lost 3, with 9 bases in between. The CDR3 protein is CASSETGGGNTIYF. The CDR3 DNA follows: TGTGCCAGCAGTGAGACAGGAGGTGGAAACACCATATATTTT.

The gene calls are TRBV7-2 and TRBJ2-7; 10 nucleotides align to TRBD2. V was clipped by 7 bases and J by 2 bases; unmatched bases: 5. From germline, CDR1 is SGHTA and CDR2 FQGNSA. This CDR3 region has 14 residues. DNA for the CDR3: TGTGCCAGCAATCTAGCGGGGGCAACCTACGAGCAGTACTTC. Its translation is CASNLAGATYEQYF.

The V call is TRBV19, the J call TRBJ2-6; TRBD1 matches at 7 bases. Germline assignment: CDR1 LNHDA and CDR2 SQIVND (reference sequence). The CDR3 spans 17 residues. The ends lost 7 bases at V and 0 bases at J; junction bases unmatched: 9. CDR3 bases: TGTGCCAGTACCAAGGACAGGATCTACTCTGGGGCCAACGTCCTGACTTTC. Translation gives CASTKDRIYSGANVLTF.